This T cell receptor beta chain originates from a study of OX40 agonist ivuxolimab in advanced cancers. The assay was immunoSEQ multiplex PCR, and TCRdb's table has in-frame clones only and misses some. The table has 6,000 to 8,000 clones, over 70% seen once; the top ten hold around 37%. The CDR3 consists of 13 residues. Trimming took 10 bases from V and 0 from J; bases not matched to a gene: 6. Looked up from germline, CDR1 is SNHLY and CDR2 is FYNNEI. V and J are TRBV2 and TRBJ2-7; 7 nucleotides align to TRBD1. This TCR was recovered from an adult with an advanced solid tumor such as melanoma, head and neck, liver or kidney cancer. This material consisted of CD4+ or CD8+ T cells sorted from blood, taken in a trial of the OX40 agonist ivuxolimab. The CDR3 nucleotides are TGTGCCACGGGGACAGTTTTCTCCTACGAGCAGTACTTC. Its protein product is CATGTVFSYEQYF.